These 27 T cell receptor beta chains came from one sample sequenced in a study of control samples from healthy donors and cancer patients. TCRdb keeps only in-frame clones here, not all; method: immunoSEQ multiplex PCR. The sample holds roughly 170,000 clones, 80% to 95% seen once. Sequences were obtained from blood. The receptors stem from a woman aged 55-70 years in good health.

The chain employs TRBV10-3 and TRBJ1-1; no firm D call. V was clipped by 3 bases and J by 11 bases, with 16 bases between them. In germline, CDR1 is ENHRY, CDR2 SYGVKD. CDR3 length: 13 residues. The CDR3 DNA sequence: TGTGCCATCAGTGAATCGGCGGAGGTGGCGGCTTTCTTT. Its protein is CAISESAEVAAFF.

V is TRBV14 and J is TRBJ1-1; possible D gene TRBD1, 6 bases. The V gene's germline CDR1 is SGHDN and CDR2 FVKESK. The CDR3 runs 18 residues. Trimming pared 1 base from V and 5 bases from J, leaving 23 bases between. In nucleotides, the CDR3 is TGTGCCAGCAGCCAAGCGAGGGGGGTATTTAGATTTTTAACTGAAGCTTTCTTT. Its translation is CASSQARGVFRFLTEAFF.

V and J are TRBV3-1 (or the pseudogene TRBV3-2) and TRBJ1-1, with D possibly being TRBD1 (5 bases). This CDR3 has 10 residues. Trimming stripped 9 bases from V and 8 bases from J, with 10 bases between. Germline CDR1 LGHDT, CDR2 YNNKEL (reference sequence). The CDR3 bases are TGTGCCAGGGGACGTTACGAAGCTTTCTTT. Protein product: CARGRYEAFF.

The chain uses TRBV6-5 and TRBJ2-1, with D possibly being TRBD1 or TRBD2 (5 bases each). Germline V CDR1 and CDR2: MNHEY, SVGAGI. Trimming removed 8 bases at V and 4 bases at J, with 15 bases between. This CDR3 is 14 amino acids long. Written as DNA, the CDR3 is TGTGCCAGCGAGGGACCAAGAGGGTACAATGAGCAGTTCTTC. Translating gives CASEGPRGYNEQFF.

In its sample, this clone was seen once. The chain links TRBV6-4 to TRBJ1-5; D is uncertain. Trimming pared 2 bases from V and 0 bases from J, leaving 11 bases between. The CDR3 covers 16 residues. Germline assignment: CDR1 MRHNA and CDR2 SNTAGT. CDR3 nucleotides: TGTGCCAGCAGTGACGGTGTAGGGTATAGCAATCAGCCCCAGCATTTT. Its protein is CASSDGVGYSNQPQHF.

The gene calls are TRBV27 and TRBJ1-5; 8 nucleotides align to TRBD1. Germline V gene data show CDR1 as MNHEY and CDR2 as SMNVEV (reference sequence). Trimming at V came to 6 bases and at J to 3 bases, leaving 16 bases not matched to a gene. CDR3 size: 18 residues. CDR3 nucleotide sequence: TGTGCCAGCAGCCCGTTCTTTAGACAGGGGAGGAACAATCAGCCCCAGCATTTT. This encodes CASSPFFRQGRNNQPQHF.

The chain employs TRBV4-2 and TRBJ2-2; TRBD2 matches at 11 bases. The CDR3 has 17 amino acids. V trimming: 3 bases; J trimming: 1 base; junction bases outside the gene matches: 4. The germline gives CDR1 LGHNA, CDR2 YNFKEQ. CDR3 coding DNA: TGTGCCAGCAGCCAGGACCTAGCGGGGGGGAACACCGGGGAGCTGTTTTTT. Translated: CASSQDLAGGNTGELFF.

V and J are TRBV19 and TRBJ1-1; D unclear. V lost 3 bases and J lost 0, with 5 bases in between. This CDR3 is 13 amino acids long. Germline CDR1 LNHDA, CDR2 SQIVND (reference sequence). CDR3 coding DNA: TGTGCCAGTAGTATTCGGCTGAACACTGAAGCTTTCTTT. Translation: CASSIRLNTEAFF. Based on the CDR3 plus reference TRBV19 and TRBJ1-1, the full variable domain is DGGITQSPKYLFRKEGQNVTLSCEQNLNHDAMYWYRQDPGQGLRLIYYSQIVNDFQKGDIAEGYSVSREKKESFPLTVTSAQKNPTAFYLCASSIRLNTEAFFGQGTRLTVV.

The chain has TRBV14 and TRBJ1-6; a possible D gene is TRBD1 (6 bases). Trimming pared 4 bases from V and 10 bases from J, leaving 14 bases between. This CDR3 contains 14 residues. CDR1 SGHDN and CDR2 FVKESK come from the germline V gene. The CDR3 coding sequence is TGTGCCAGCAGCCCCCGGACGGACAGCTCACCCCTCCACTTT. It encodes CASSPRTDSSPLHF.

The rearrangement joins TRBV19 to TRBJ2-6; a weak D match, TRBD1 (5 bases). CDR3 length: 18 amino acids. Germline lookup yields CDR1 LNHDA and CDR2 SQIVND (reference sequence). With 0 bases removed from V and 0 bases from J, the gap between germline ends came to 12 bases. The CDR3 region has the DNA TGTGCCAGTAGTATAGATGGGGCCACAGGCTCTGGGGCCAACGTCCTGACTTTC. Amino acid sequence: CASSIDGATGSGANVLTF.

This clone was detected a few times. The rearrangement uses TRBV4-3 and TRBJ1-5; perhaps TRBD1 as D (5 bases). V dropped 0 bases and J dropped 2 bases, with 8 bases sitting between them. Germline-derived CDR1 and CDR2 are LGHNA and YSLEER. The CDR3 loop spans 15 amino acids. The CDR3 bases are TGCGCCAGCAGCCAAGACCCGACAGGCAATCAGCCCCAGCATTTT. It encodes CASSQDPTGNQPQHF.

The J gene is TRBJ1-2, the V gene TRBV6-5, with D uncertain. Germline CDR1 and CDR2: MNHEY and SVGAGI. This CDR3 is built from 14 residues. Trimming left V 0 bases short and J 2 bases short, with 7 bases between. The CDR3 protein is CASSYSTVNYGYTF. The CDR3, as DNA: TGTGCCAGCAGTTACTCGACGGTCAACTATGGCTACACCTTC.

V gene TRBV19 combines with J gene TRBJ1-2, with D possibly TRBD1 on 5 matching bases. The germline gives CDR1 LNHDA, CDR2 SQIVND (reference sequence). V was shortened by 6 bases and J by 5 bases, with 13 bases between the two germline ends. CDR3 length: 13 amino acids. This CDR3 is CASRSGGKYGYTF. DNA for the CDR3: TGTGCCAGTAGGTCCGGGGGGAAATATGGCTACACCTTC.

The rearrangement uses TRBV10-1 and TRBJ1-5, with 7 nucleotides matching TRBD1. The germline V gene encodes CDR1 WNHNN and CDR2 SYGVQD (reference sequence). V shed 2 bases, J shed 7 bases, and the junction held 8 bases outside the gene matches. This CDR3 region has 15 residues. The CDR3 sequence is CASSETTGEGQPQHF. The CDR3 DNA is TGCGCCAGCAGTGAGACTACAGGGGAAGGCCAGCCCCAGCATTTT.

This clone was recorded once. This chain joins TRBV6-1 and TRBJ1-5; 9 bases agree with TRBD1. Unmatched junction bases numbered 14, after V lost 4 bases and J lost 1 base. The CDR3 totals 19 residues. Germline CDR1 and CDR2: MNHNS and SASEGT. CDR3 region: CASSAGGTGPSISNQPQHF. The DNA for the CDR3 is TGTGCCAGCAGTGCGGGGGGGACAGGGCCAAGTATAAGCAATCAGCCCCAGCATTTT.

This clone appeared once. This chain uses TRBV18 with TRBJ2-7, with a tentative D call TRBD1 (6 bases). V shed 5 bases and J shed 6 bases, with 17 bases lying between them. Germline V lookup: CDR1 KGHSH, CDR2 LQKENI. The CDR3 is 14 residues long. CDR3 DNA: TGTGCCAGCTCAACGGGACAAGTACTATCCGAGCAGTACTTC. Its protein product is CASSTGQVLSEQYF.

V is TRBV15 and J is TRBJ2-3, with D tentatively TRBD1 or TRBD2 (5 bases each). The CDR3 has 16 residues. Per the germline V gene, CDR1 is LNHNV and CDR2 is YYDKDF (reference sequence). V shed 5 bases and J shed 2 bases, with 17 bases lying between them. CDR3 in amino acids: CATSAAGRAATDTQYF. The DNA for the CDR3 is TGTGCCACCAGCGCGGCGGGCAGGGCAGCCACAGATACGCAGTATTTT.

The chain is built from TRBV6-6 and TRBJ1-1, with a tentative D call TRBD1 (5 bases). CDR3 length: 14 amino acids. CDR1 is MNHNY, CDR2 SVGAGI, per germline (reference sequence). V lost 6 bases to trimming and J lost 2 bases, with 13 bases between them. For the CDR3, the DNA is TGTGCCAGCAGCCCGGGACGGGGAAACACTGAAGCTTTCTTT. Protein sequence: CASSPGRGNTEAFF.

The rearrangement links TRBV24-1 to TRBJ2-3, with 8 bases identical to TRBD1. With V trimmed by 4 bases and J by 2 bases, 7 bases remained unmatched. In germline, CDR1 is KGHDR, CDR2 SFDVKD. The CDR3 has 16 residues. CDR3 bases: TGTGCCACCAGTGAGCCCGGGACAGGAGTCACAGATACGCAGTATTTT. Translation: CATSEPGTGVTDTQYF.

This chain links TRBV7-2 with TRBJ2-7; no reliable D call. The germline V gene has CDR1 SGHTA and CDR2 FQGNSA. The V end was cut by 5 bases, the J end by 3 bases, with 8 bases between. CDR3 length equals 12 residues. The DNA for the CDR3 is TGTGCCAGCAGCCCCACTCTCTACGAGCAGTACTTC. Translated: CASSPTLYEQYF.

J is TRBJ2-1 and V is TRBV7-2; D is uncertain. The CDR3 is 14 amino acids. With 5 bases removed from V and 3 bases from J, the gap between germline ends came to 11 bases. Germline CDR1 and CDR2: SGHTA and FQGNSA. CDR3 residues: CASSPWVGYNEQFF. The CDR3 region has the DNA TGTGCCAGCAGCCCCTGGGTGGGCTACAATGAGCAGTTCTTC.

The chain uses TRBV5-1 and TRBJ1-1; 10 bases line up with TRBD1. Germline loops: CDR1 SGHRS, CDR2 YFSETQ. CDR3 length equals 18 residues. Unmatched junction bases numbered 11, after V lost 3 bases and J lost 0 bases. The DNA of the CDR3 is TGCGCCAGCAGCTATAGGACAGGGGGTAAAAGATTGAACACTGAAGCTTTCTTT. Its translation is CASSYRTGGKRLNTEAFF.

The sample holds a few counts of this clone. V and J are TRBV13 and TRBJ1-1; tentative D call: TRBD1 (6 bases). The V and J ends lost 7 bases and 7 bases respectively, with 16 bases between them. Germline lookup yields CDR1 PRHDT and CDR2 FYEKMQ (reference sequence). CDR3 length equals 13 residues. The chain's CDR3 is CASKTRGRGEAFF. CDR3 DNA: TGTGCCAGCAAAACGCGGGGGCGAGGTGAAGCTTTCTTT.

The rearrangement links TRBV9 to TRBJ1-2; the D gene is possibly TRBD1 (5 bases). The CDR3 has 10 amino acids. The V end was cut by 8 bases, the J end by 7 bases, with 9 bases between. CDR1 is SGDLS, CDR2 YYNGEE, per germline. CDR3 DNA sequence: TGTGCCAGTGGTGGGGGTGGCTACACCTTC. It codes for CASGGGGYTF.

The chain links TRBV29-1 to TRBJ2-2; D is uncertain. The germline V gene encodes CDR1 SQVTM and CDR2 ANQGSEA. The CDR3 is 14 residues long. Between the trimmed V and J ends, which lost 2 bases and 0 bases, there was a span of 7 bases. The CDR3 sequence: CSVERLPNTGELFF. The CDR3 nucleotides are TGCAGCGTTGAACGGTTACCGAACACCGGGGAGCTGTTTTTT.

The chain carries TRBV27 and TRBJ1-1; TRBD1 aligns across 9 bases. Germline values: CDR1 MNHEY, CDR2 SMNVEV (reference sequence). The junction had 7 bases not matched to a gene; V was cut back by 4 bases and J by 4 bases. There are 15 residues in the CDR3. The CDR3 protein is CASSSEDRGVTEAFF. Here the CDR3 DNA reads TGTGCCAGCAGTTCCGAGGACAGGGGTGTCACTGAAGCTTTCTTT.

The chain links TRBV7-2 to TRBJ1-3, with TRBD1 as a possible D gene (5 bases). The CDR3 spans 17 residues. V was pared by 0 bases and J by 1 base, with 13 bases between. The germline gives CDR1 SGHTA, CDR2 FQGNSA. DNA for the CDR3: TGTGCCAGCAGCTTAGCCCCCCCAGGGACTTCTGGAAACACCATATATTTT. Protein: CASSLAPPGTSGNTIYF.